One and the same sample provided the 28 T cell receptor beta chains below, sequenced in a study of T cells in Graves' hyperthyroidism and ophthalmopathy. The investigators amplified TCR beta CDR3 regions from RNA transcripts. Initially, a first-round RT-PCR of the TCR CDR3 employed the HTBI primer set. TCRdb passed the multiplex PCR reads through MiXCR, listing each CDR3 protein once. Among about 500,000 distinct CDR3 sequences listed, approximately 16% were seen once. Source material: blood. These receptors came from a woman younger than 45 with Graves' ophthalmopathy.

To note about this clonotype: Given a much more abundant clone one base away, this may be a read error. This chain uses TRBV5-1 with TRBJ2-3; weak D call: TRBD2 (5 bases). Per germline, CDR1 SGHRS and CDR2 YFSETQ. V dropped 4 bases and J dropped 12 bases, with 21 bases sitting between them. The CDR3 contains 14 residues. The CDR3 DNA follows: TGCGCCAGCAGCGGAGGCCGGAACTCACAGTCCCAGTATTTT. Amino acids: CASSGGRNSQSQYF. The full variable domain, rest sourced from reference TRBV5-1 and TRBJ2-3, is KAGVTQTPRYLIKTRGQQVTLSCSPISGHRSVSWYQQTPGQGLQFLFEYFSETQRNKGNFPGRFSGRQFSNSRSEMNVSTLELGDSALYLCASSGGRNSQSQYFGPGTRLTVL.

There are many counts of this clonotype. The J gene is TRBJ2-1, the V gene TRBV20-1; D is uncertain. The germline CDR1 and CDR2 sequences are DFQATT and SNEGSKA (reference sequence). V lost 2 bases and J lost 6, with 8 bases in between. The CDR3 is 12 residues long. The CDR3 here is CSARRISNEQFF. CDR3 bases: TGCAGTGCTAGACGGATAAGCAATGAGCAGTTCTTC.

The chain couples TRBV10-3 to TRBJ2-1; D gene unclear. This CDR3 region has 14 residues. Germline-derived CDR1 and CDR2 are ENHRY and SYGVKD. V lost 0 bases, J lost 3 bases, and 6 bases lay in between. Written as DNA, the CDR3 is TGTGCCATCAGTGAGTCGAAGAGCTACAATGAGCAGTTCTTC. Translating gives CAISESKSYNEQFF.

There are a few counts of this clonotype. This chain links TRBV19 with TRBJ1-1; tentatively, D is TRBD1 (6 bases). From germline, CDR1 is LNHDA and CDR2 SQIVND (reference sequence). V lost 3 bases to trimming and J lost 0 bases, with 11 bases between them. The CDR3 runs to 15 residues. The CDR3 nucleotides are TGTGCCAGTAGTATTTGGGGGGCCATGAACACTGAAGCTTTCTTT. Translated, it gives CASSIWGAMNTEAFF.

This clonotype was counted many times. The chain uses TRBV7-2 and TRBJ1-5, with D tentatively TRBD1 (6 bases). The germline V and J ends were trimmed by 0 bases and 5 bases, with 11 bases remaining between them. The CDR3 has 15 amino acids. Germline values: CDR1 SGHTA, CDR2 FQGNSA. CDR3 region: CASSLAGQGYQPQHF. Here the CDR3 DNA reads TGTGCCAGCAGCTTAGCGGGGCAGGGGTATCAGCCCCAGCATTTT.

At least ten counts were recorded for this clonotype. The chain has TRBV20-1 and TRBJ1-2; 8 nucleotides align to TRBD1. The V gene end was trimmed by 5 bases and the J gene end by 0 bases; junction bases not matched to a gene: 8. Germline V lookup: CDR1 DFQATT, CDR2 SNEGSKA (reference sequence). The CDR3 loop spans 15 amino acids. CDR3 in amino acids: CSASIQGDANYGYTF. As DNA, the CDR3 is TGCAGTGCTTCTATACAGGGGGACGCTAACTATGGCTACACCTTC.

Many counts were recorded for this clonotype. The chain combines TRBV28 with TRBJ2-3; 7 bases map to TRBD2. Germline V gene lookup returns CDR1 MDHEN and CDR2 SYDVKM. The CDR3 sequence is 21 residues long. V lost 3 bases, J lost 3 bases, and 24 bases stayed unmatched. The chain's CDR3 is CASSFLGRAGSRDKRTDTQYF. The CDR3 coding sequence is TGTGCCAGCAGTTTTCTAGGGAGAGCGGGAAGTCGTGACAAGAGAACAGATACGCAGTATTTT.

This clonotype was observed a few times. V gene TRBV6-5 combines with J gene TRBJ2-1; D is possibly TRBD2 (6 bases). The CDR3 runs 15 residues. Trimming took off 2 bases at V and 3 bases at J, with 11 bases between the two ends. CDR1 and CDR2 from the germline V gene are MNHEY and SVGAGI. Written as DNA, the CDR3 is TGTGCCAGCAGTTACCTAAGCGGGCTCTACAATGAGCAGTTCTTC. Protein: CASSYLSGLYNEQFF.

The sample holds many counts of this clonotype. The genes are TRBV20-1 and TRBJ2-3; D is perhaps TRBD1 (5 bases). The germline V gene has CDR1 DFQATT and CDR2 SNEGSKA (reference sequence). Trimming cost V 6 bases and J 8 bases, with 12 bases left between them. This CDR3 has 11 amino acids. The CDR3 region has the DNA TGCAGTGCCGTGAAGCAGGGTACGCAGTATTTT. This sequence encodes CSAVKQGTQYF.

As to this clonotype: At one boundary the junction diverges from the germline segment, which might be a read error. The CDR3 loop is CAGSESATGVPYNEQFF. The CDR3 bases are TGTGCCGGCAGTGAATCGGCCACAGGGGTCCCCTACAATGAGCAGTTCTTC. The chain combines TRBV6-1 with TRBJ2-1; 7 bases map to TRBD1. The CDR3 spans 17 residues. Germline loops: CDR1 MNHNS, CDR2 SASEGT.

The sample holds a few counts of this clonotype. The gene calls are TRBV28 and TRBJ2-3; no clear D. The CDR3 is 13 amino acids. Trimming cost V 8 bases and J 2 bases, with 11 bases left between them. Germline CDR1 is MDHEN and CDR2 is SYDVKM. The CDR3 region has the DNA TGTGCCAGCGGGGTAAGCGACACAGATACGCAGTATTTT. The encoded protein is CASGVSDTDTQYF.

This chain uses TRBV20-1 with TRBJ1-6, with 9 nucleotides matching TRBD1. The germline gives CDR1 DFQATT, CDR2 SNEGSKA (reference sequence). The CDR3 has 15 amino acids. V was pared by 5 bases and J by 7 bases, with 9 bases of the junction left unmatched. The CDR3: CSALPRQGGNSPLHF. CDR3 DNA sequence: TGCAGTGCTCTCCCGCGACAGGGGGGGAATTCACCCCTCCACTTT.

This clonotype came up many times. V and J are TRBV28 and TRBJ1-2; D gene unclear. The germline V gene encodes CDR1 MDHEN and CDR2 SYDVKM. The CDR3 contains 11 residues. Deletions cut 6 bases from V and 3 bases from J, with 5 bases between. The CDR3 here is CASRKDYGYTF. CDR3 coding DNA: TGTGCCAGCAGAAAGGACTATGGCTACACCTTC.

Remarks on this clonotype: Mismatch with germline at one junction end may stem from a read error. CDR3 DNA sequence: TGTACCAGTAGTCCCACTGTGGGACAGGGGAGCGCTGGGGCCAACGTCCTGACTTTC. It translates to CTSSPTVGQGSAGANVLTF. V gene TRBV19 combines with J gene TRBJ2-6; 10 bases are shared with TRBD1. Germline CDR1 reads LNHDA; CDR2 reads SQIVND (reference sequence). This CDR3 is built from 19 residues. Full variable domain (rest looked up from reference TRBV19 and TRBJ2-6): DGGITQSPKYLFRKEGQNVTLSCEQNLNHDAMYWYRQDPGQGLRLIYYSQIVNDFQKGDIAEGYSVSREKKESFPLTVTSAQKNPTAFYLCTSSPTVGQGSAGANVLTFGAGSRLTVL.

This clonotype was recorded many times. V gene TRBV7-2 combines with J gene TRBJ2-1; either TRBD1 or TRBD2 may supply D (5 bases each). V was shortened by 0 bases and J by 9 bases, with 12 bases between the two germline ends. The CDR3 runs 14 residues. CDR1 is SGHTA and CDR2 is FQGNSA in the germline V gene. As DNA, the CDR3 is TGTGCCAGCAGCTTAGCGCTTGTCGGGGCTGAGCAGTTCTTC. Its protein is CASSLALVGAEQFF.

In regard to this clonotype: A read error may be the cause here, since a much bigger clone is one base away. V and J are TRBV7-4 and TRBJ2-1; TRBD2 matches 10 bases. The assigned J gene may be wrong: the sequence end matches TRBJ2-7 better. Germline V gene sequence: CDR1 SGHVT, CDR2 SQSDAQ. The CDR3 consists of 17 residues. This CDR3 is CASSLREPGLARNEQYF. The DNA for the CDR3 is TGTGCCAGCAGCTTAAGGGAGCCGGGACTAGCGCGAAATGAGCAGTACTTC.

Only a few counts were recorded for this clonotype. The rearrangement joins TRBV7-3 to TRBJ2-2; TRBD1 matches at 10 bases. This CDR3 is 16 amino acids long. The J segment lost 6 bases and the V segment lost 5 bases, leaving 9 bases of the junction unmatched. Germline loops: CDR1 SGHTA, CDR2 FQGTGA. In nucleotides, the CDR3 is TGTGCCAGCAGCCCCTCCCGGACAGGGGGGGCCGGGGAGCTGTTTTTT. The encoded protein is CASSPSRTGGAGELFF.

This clonotype was observed a few times. CDR3 nucleotides: TGCAGTGCGCCGACACCCGAAGGGGGCAATCAGCCCCAGCATTTT. Amino acid sequence: CSAPTPEGGNQPQHF. V usage is TRBV20-1 and J usage is TRBJ1-5; a possible D gene is TRBD1 (5 bases). The ends were cut back, 6 bases at V and 2 bases at J, with 17 bases in the middle. The CDR3 is 15 amino acids. Germline-derived CDR1 and CDR2 are DFQATT and SNEGSKA (reference sequence).

The genes are TRBV7-9 and TRBJ2-3; 11 bases map to TRBD2. The CDR3 spans 16 residues. Losses at the gene ends were 5 bases for V and 5 bases for J; bases not matched to a gene: 9. CDR1 SEHNR and CDR2 FQNEAQ come from the germline V gene (reference sequence). The CDR3 loop is CASSPRLAGGVDTQYF. CDR3 nucleotides: TGTGCCAGCAGCCCCCGGCTAGCGGGAGGCGTAGATACGCAGTATTTT.

This clonotype has at least ten counts. The V call is TRBV30, the J call TRBJ2-5, with TRBD2 as a possible D gene (5 bases). The germline V and J ends were trimmed by 0 bases and 5 bases, with 10 bases remaining between them. Germline lookup yields CDR1 GTSNPN and CDR2 SVGIG (reference sequence). CDR3 length equals 13 residues. The CDR3 DNA follows: TGTGCCTGGAGTGTGAAAGCGGCCGAGACCCAGTACTTC. As protein: CAWSVKAAETQYF.

This clonotype was detected only a few times. This chain uses TRBV4-2 with TRBJ1-2, with a tentative D call TRBD1 (5 bases). Trimming took 7 bases from V and 6 from J, leaving 18 bases between them. The CDR3 contains 14 residues. From germline, CDR1 is LGHNA and CDR2 YNFKEQ. Written as DNA, the CDR3 is TGTGCCAGCACTGCAACCAGGACAAAAGATGGCTACACCTTC. This translates into CASTATRTKDGYTF.

This clonotype was observed at least ten times. The CDR3 reads CSARDLGQGSGRAKVWNEQFF. DNA of the CDR3: TGCAGTGCTAGAGATTTGGGTCAGGGTAGCGGGAGGGCGAAGGTTTGGAATGAGCAGTTCTTC. V is TRBV20-1 and J is TRBJ2-1, with 11 bases that match TRBD2. Unmatched junction bases numbered 23, after V lost 0 bases and J lost 7 bases. Germline CDR1 and CDR2: DFQATT and SNEGSKA (reference sequence). The CDR3 consists of 21 residues.

This clonotype was seen repeatedly, ten times or more. The J gene is TRBJ2-1, the V gene TRBV5-1; 14 bases line up with TRBD2. Germline V lookup: CDR1 SGHRS, CDR2 YFSETQ. This CDR3 spans 15 amino acids. The junction had 5 bases not matched to a gene; V was cut back by 3 bases and J by 9 bases. DNA for the CDR3: TGCGCCAGCAGCTGGGGGACTAGCGGGGGAGGTGAGCAGTTCTTC. Translating it yields CASSWGTSGGGEQFF.

The J gene is TRBJ2-1, the V gene TRBV6-1, with 10 bases identical to TRBD2. In germline, CDR1 is MNHNS, CDR2 SASEGT. This CDR3 comprises 15 residues. With 7 bases clipped from V and 3 bases from J, the junction kept 6 bases outside the gene matches. As DNA, the CDR3 is TGTGCCAGCACCCCTAGCGGGAGCTACTACAATGAGCAGTTCTTC. As protein: CASTPSGSYYNEQFF.

This clonotype was counted ten times or more. J is TRBJ2-1 and V is TRBV13; the D is unclear. Trimming pared 0 bases from V and 7 bases from J, leaving 7 bases between. Germline V gene data show CDR1 as PRHDT and CDR2 as FYEKMQ (reference sequence). The CDR3 consists of 13 residues. CDR3 DNA sequence: TGTGCCAGCAGCTTAGGGTTAAGGAATGAGCAGTTCTTC. It is translated as CASSLGLRNEQFF.

The chain uses TRBV19 and TRBJ1-2, with D possibly being TRBD1 (6 bases). There are 17 residues in the CDR3. V was pared by 6 bases and J by 8 bases, with 28 bases between. Looked up from germline, CDR1 is LNHDA and CDR2 is SQIVND (reference sequence). The CDR3 region has the DNA TGTGCCAGTAGATCCCCCCTAACAGGGCCCAGGGGATCAGGCTACACCTTC. This gives the protein CASRSPLTGPRGSGYTF.

Only a few counts were recorded for this clonotype. This sequence may be a read error, since a much larger clone differs from it by one base. The gene calls are TRBV20-1 and TRBJ2-5; 7 bases fit TRBD2. The CDR3 runs to 16 residues. V lost 0 bases and J lost 4; bases outside the gene matches: 11. From germline, CDR1 is DFQATT and CDR2 SNEGSKA (reference sequence). In DNA form, the CDR3 reads TGCAGTGCTAGAGATGGGGGGGGAAGTATGCGAGAGACCCAGTACTTC. Its translation: CSARDGGGSMRETQYF.

The rearrangement joins TRBV15 to TRBJ2-3, with D maybe TRBD2 (5 bases). The CDR3 runs to 14 residues. From germline, CDR1 is LNHNV and CDR2 YYDKDF (reference sequence). With 0 bases removed from V and 4 bases from J, the gap between germline ends came to 8 bases. In nucleotides, the CDR3 is TGTGCCACCAGCAGAGATCGGGGAGCAGATACGCAGTATTTT. Protein: CATSRDRGADTQYF.